The T cell receptor (beta chain) described here comes from a study of blood T cell repertoires in COVID-19. Study as a whole: Sites across the United States, Italy and Spain contributed samples from acute and convalescent COVID-19. Sample material is recorded as cDNA or gDNA derived from T cells, B-cell-depleted T cells, or PBMCs.

Clones were sequenced by immunoSEQ multiplex PCR, and TCRdb holds only the in-frame ones, with some missing. The table shows hundreds of thousands of clones, with approximately 92% occurring only once. The germline V gene encodes CDR1 SEHNR and CDR2 FQNEAQ (reference sequence). Trimming took off 3 bases at V and 3 bases at J, with 11 bases between the two ends. The CDR3 is 15 amino acids. Material for sequencing was peripheral blood. The clonotype originates from a young man with COVID-19, enrolled during active disease. The chain uses TRBV7-9 and TRBJ1-4, with D possibly being TRBD1 (6 bases). CDR3 nucleotide sequence: TGTGCCAGCAGCTTCACACAGGGCCCTAATGAAAAACTGTTTTTT. It is translated as CASSFTQGPNEKLFF. The full variable domain, its missing parts supplied by reference TRBV7-9 and TRBJ1-4, is DTGVSQNPRHKITKRGQNVTFRCDPISEHNRLYWYRQTLGQGPEFLTYFQNEAQLEKSRLLSDRFSAERPKGSFSTLEIQRTEQGDSAMYLCASSFTQGPNEKLFFGSGTQLSVL.